One sample yielded the 18 T cell receptor beta chains listed below, sequenced in a study of blood T cell repertoires in COVID-19. Sequencing was performed with immunoSEQ multiplex PCR; in TCRdb, only in-frame clones are kept and a portion is missing. Here the sample spans some 380,000 clones, roughly 86% being singletons. Material: peripheral blood. These receptors were obtained from a human donor with acute or convalescent COVID-19. The donor label of this sample is uncertain.

The rearrangement joins TRBV5-4 to TRBJ2-1; D not certain. The V and J ends lost 0 bases and 4 bases respectively, with 11 bases between them. The V gene's germline CDR1 is SGHNT and CDR2 YYREEE (reference sequence). The CDR3 extends over 15 amino acids. The CDR3 loop reads CASSLDSTRYNEQFF. The CDR3 nucleotides read TGTGCCAGCAGCTTGGACTCAACGAGATACAATGAGCAGTTCTTC.

The rearrangement uses TRBV28 and TRBJ1-4; 7 bases are a match to TRBD1. The V segment lost 5 bases and the J segment 7 bases; nucleotides outside the gene matches: 10. The germline gives CDR1 MDHEN, CDR2 SYDVKM. This CDR3 region has 15 residues. The CDR3 sequence: CASSPPRGPSEKLFF. CDR3 sequence (DNA): TGTGCCAGCAGTCCACCTAGGGGGCCGAGTGAAAAACTGTTTTTT.

V is TRBV3-1 (or the pseudogene TRBV3-2) and J is TRBJ1-2; D is uncertain. CDR3 length equals 13 residues. Germline CDR1 LGHDT, CDR2 YNNKEL (reference sequence). V lost 4 bases and J lost 5, with 11 bases in between. The CDR3 reads CASSRALVYGYTF. CDR3 bases: TGTGCCAGCAGCCGAGCATTGGTGTATGGCTACACCTTC.

J is TRBJ2-3 and V is TRBV29-1; TRBD2 aligns across 13 bases. Germline V gene lookup returns CDR1 SQVTM and CDR2 ANQGSEA. The junction had 6 bases not matched to a gene; V was cut back by 2 bases and J by 4 bases. The CDR3 contains 16 residues. CDR3 nucleotides: TGCAGCGTTGAAAAGACTAGCGGGGGGAGGGCAGATACGCAGTATTTT. As protein: CSVEKTSGGRADTQYF.

J is TRBJ2-5 and V is TRBV5-1; maybe TRBD2 (5 bases). The CDR3 is 17 residues long. The V gene lost 0 bases and the J gene lost 3 bases, with 18 bases spanning the gap. Germline loops: CDR1 SGHRS, CDR2 YFSETQ. This CDR3 is CASSLAISTSAEETQYF. The CDR3, as DNA: TGCGCCAGCAGCTTGGCCATCTCGACATCAGCGGAAGAGACCCAGTACTTC.

J is TRBJ1-4 and V is TRBV5-1; D is perhaps TRBD1 (5 bases). The CDR3 covers 16 residues. CDR1 and CDR2 (germline): SGHRS, YFSETQ. V dropped 2 bases and J dropped 0 bases, with 11 bases sitting between them. Here the CDR3 DNA reads TGCGCCAGCAGCTTAGGCAGGGTGGCAACTAATGAAAAACTGTTTTTT. This translates into CASSLGRVATNEKLFF.

V and J are TRBV30 and TRBJ2-7, with 7 bases identical to TRBD1. The V gene's germline CDR1 is GTSNPN and CDR2 SVGIG (reference sequence). The ends lost 0 bases at V and 0 bases at J; junction bases unmatched: 2. This CDR3 spans 14 amino acids. The CDR3 coding sequence is TGTGCCTGGAGTGTATCAGGGGGCTCCTACGAGCAGTACTTC. Protein sequence: CAWSVSGGSYEQYF.

Here the CDR3 reads CASSPHRGLAGRVQETQYF. The CDR3 DNA reads as TGCGCCAGCAGCCCCCACCGCGGACTAGCGGGGAGGGTACAAGAGACCCAGTACTTC. J is TRBJ2-5 and V is TRBV4-1; 12 nucleotides agree with TRBD2. Unmatched junction bases numbered 14, after V lost 4 bases and J lost 2 bases. Germline lookup yields CDR1 MGHRA and CDR2 YSYEKL. The CDR3 consists of 19 residues.

The genes are TRBV28 and TRBJ1-2, with 8 bases identical to TRBD1. CDR1 is MDHEN and CDR2 is SYDVKM in the germline V gene. The CDR3 is 15 amino acids. V shed 5 bases and J 1 base; nucleotides not matched to a gene: 6. This CDR3 is CASSGQGILNYGYTF. CDR3 nucleotides: TGTGCCAGCAGTGGACAGGGAATACTTAACTATGGCTACACCTTC.

The V gene is TRBV5-1, the J gene TRBJ2-1; 12 bases are shared with TRBD2. The CDR3 has 16 residues. Germline V gives CDR1 SGHRS, CDR2 YFSETQ. J lost 7 bases, V lost 5 bases, and 10 bases had no gene match. CDR3 coding DNA: TGCGCCAGCAGGCTGGCTAGCGGGAGGGTCGGGAATGAGCAGTTCTTC. Its translation: CASRLASGRVGNEQFF.

The rearrangement links TRBV6-5 to TRBJ1-5; 7 bases are shared with TRBD1. This CDR3 comprises 15 residues. Germline trimming cut 6 bases from V and 2 bases from J; bases unmatched to any gene: 7. In germline, CDR1 is MNHEY, CDR2 SVGAGI. Here the CDR3 DNA reads TGTGCCAGCAGGGGACAGAACATAGGCAATCAGCCCCAGCATTTT. This codes for CASRGQNIGNQPQHF.

The CDR3 region is CASSLPGLSDEQFF. In nucleotides, the CDR3 is TGTGCCAGCAGCTTACCCGGACTTAGCGATGAGCAGTTCTTC. The chain uses TRBV7-9 and TRBJ2-1; tentative D call: TRBD2 (5 bases). CDR1 and CDR2 from the germline V gene are SEHNR and FQNEAQ (reference sequence). With 2 bases removed from V and 8 bases from J, the gap between germline ends came to 13 bases. The CDR3 length is 14 residues. Full variable domain (rest looked up from reference TRBV7-9 and TRBJ2-1): DTGVSQNPRHKITKRGQNVTFRCDPISEHNRLYWYRQTLGQGPEFLTYFQNEAQLEKSRLLSDRFSAERPKGSFSTLEIQRTEQGDSAMYLCASSLPGLSDEQFFGPGTRLTVL.

The CDR3 loop reads CASGLFPGGTEAFF. The CDR3 DNA follows: TGTGCTAGTGGTTTATTCCCTGGCGGCACTGAAGCTTTCTTT. The genes are TRBV12-5 and TRBJ1-1; D unclear. Germline assignment: CDR1 LGHNT and CDR2 FRNRAP. V lost 3 bases, J lost 4 bases, and 12 bases lay in between. The length of the CDR3 is 14 residues.

This clone came up many times. The chain carries TRBV28 and TRBJ1-2, with a tentative D call TRBD1 (6 bases). The CDR3 consists of 15 residues. V gave up 2 bases and J gave up 7 bases, with 17 bases separating them. Per germline, CDR1 MDHEN and CDR2 SYDVKM. This CDR3 reads CASSLPNREGLGYTF. The CDR3 DNA is TGTGCCAGCAGTTTACCGAACAGGGAAGGACTTGGCTACACCTTC.

The chain employs TRBV28 and TRBJ1-2; D gene uncertain. The CDR3 loop spans 12 amino acids. Germline CDR1 is MDHEN and CDR2 is SYDVKM. Trimming pared 6 bases from V and 8 bases from J, leaving 13 bases between. For the CDR3, the DNA is TGTGCCAGCAGGGCCAGCGGAGGGGGCTACACCTTC. Amino acids: CASRASGGGYTF.

The V gene is TRBV27, the J gene TRBJ1-1; 10 positions agree with TRBD1. The length of the CDR3 is 16 residues. CDR1 and CDR2 from the germline V gene are MNHEY and SMNVEV (reference sequence). V shed 4 bases, J shed 4 bases, and the junction held 9 bases outside the gene matches. The CDR3 DNA sequence: TGTGCCAGCAGTTGGGACAGGGGAAAGGGGTCCACTGAAGCTTTCTTT. Translation: CASSWDRGKGSTEAFF.

This chain uses TRBV10-3 with TRBJ1-1; tentatively, D is TRBD1 (6 bases). CDR1 is ENHRY and CDR2 is SYGVKD in the germline V gene. This CDR3 comprises 13 residues. V lost 9 bases, J lost 2 bases, and 13 bases lay in between. CDR3 amino acids: CAIRQELNTEAFF. In DNA form, the CDR3 reads TGTGCCATTCGACAGGAGCTTAACACTGAAGCTTTCTTT.

This chain links TRBV5-1 with TRBJ2-5, with D maybe TRBD1 (5 bases). Germline V gives CDR1 SGHRS, CDR2 YFSETQ. The CDR3 is 17 amino acids. Trimming pared 0 bases from V and 0 bases from J, leaving 15 bases between. The CDR3 nucleotides are TGCGCCAGCAGCTTGGGCCGCCTTGACAGTCACCAAGAGACCCAGTACTTC. Translated, it gives CASSLGRLDSHQETQYF.